The rows below give T cell receptor beta chains drawn from one sample of a study of blood T cell repertoires in COVID-19. Repertoires were generated with immunoSEQ multiplex PCR, while TCRdb's copy carries only in-frame clones and drops some. Altogether over 150,000 clones are present, roughly 89% being singletons, with the ten largest covering roughly 0.85%. The sequencing input was peripheral blood. The receptors come from a young woman who had recovered from COVID-19. Each CDR3 is given with its conserved first and last residue. The D gene is left open where the match is weak. Size is stated for part of the rows, as once, few or many counts, or as a class when the clone is expanded.

V gene,clone size,J gene,D gene,CDR3 DNA,CDR3 protein
TRBV7-8,NA,TRBJ2-7,TRBD2,TGTGCCAGCAGCTTGTTACTAGCGGTGGCTTCCTACGAGCAGTACTTC,CASSLLLAVASYEQYF
TRBV7-7,NA,TRBJ2-7,NA,TGTGCCAGCAGCCCTGGGGCGAGCTCCGAGCAGTACTTC,CASSPGASSEQYF
TRBV3-1/TRBV3-2,NA,TRBJ1-4,NA,TGTGCCAGCAGCCAAGAATCTGCAACTAATGAAAAACTGTTTTTT,CASSQESATNEKLFF
TRBV2,NA,TRBJ1-1,NA,TGTGCCAGCACGAGAGGGATGAACACTGAAGCTTTCTTT,CASTRGMNTEAFF
TRBV4-3,NA,TRBJ2-3,NA,TGCGCCAGCAGCCAAGATGTAGGAGGGGGCACAGATACGCAGTATTTT,CASSQDVGGGTDTQYF
TRBV13,NA,TRBJ2-1,NA,TGTGCCAGCAGGGCAGGGCTCAATGAGCAGTTCTTC,CASRAGLNEQFF
TRBV14,once,TRBJ2-1,NA,TGTGCCAGCAGCTACGCACAGATCCGGTTCTTC,CASSYAQIRFF
TRBV4-3,NA,TRBJ2-5,NA,TGCGCCAGCAGCCAAGACCAGGGGGGCGAGACCCAGTACTTC,CASSQDQGGETQYF
TRBV7-2,NA,TRBJ2-7,TRBD1,TGTGCCAGCAGCTCGTACAGGGGCCAGCAGTACTTC,CASSSYRGQQYF
TRBV27,NA,TRBJ2-7,NA,TGTGCCAGCAGTCGTGAGAGCTCCTACGAGCAGTACTTC,CASSRESSYEQYF
TRBV4-1,NA,TRBJ2-3,TRBD1,TGCGCCAGCAGCGCGGACAGGGGCAGAGATACGCAGTATTTT,CASSADRGRDTQYF
TRBV19,once,TRBJ1-1,NA,TGTGCCAGTAGTAGGACAGTGAACACTGAAGCTTTCTTT,CASSRTVNTEAFF